The 7 T cell receptor beta chains given below trace back to one sample, sequenced in a study of siplizumab effects on memory and regulatory T cells. Sequenced by immunoSEQ multiplex PCR; TCRdb stores in-frame clones only, minus some. The sample yields fewer than 120,000 clones, around nine tenths seen once. Material: CD4+ T cells sorted from blood. All receptors come from a human donor in good health.

This rearrangement joins TRBV6-6 to TRBJ1-1, with D maybe TRBD1 (5 bases). Germline CDR1 is MNHNY and CDR2 is SVGAGI (reference sequence). Between the trimmed V and J ends, which lost 8 bases and 5 bases, there was a span of 15 bases. CDR3 length equals 13 residues. The CDR3: CASPADSLTEAFF. In DNA form, the CDR3 reads TGTGCCAGCCCCGCCGACAGTCTAACTGAAGCTTTCTTT.

The chain combines TRBV7-9 with TRBJ1-2; D may be TRBD1 (5 bases). CDR1 and CDR2 from the germline V gene are SEHNR and FQNEAQ (reference sequence). The CDR3 spans 15 residues. V was cut by 6 bases and J by 6 bases, with 20 bases left in between. This CDR3 reads CASRPALLRGHGYTF. The CDR3 nucleotides read TGTGCCAGCAGGCCCGCATTGCTTAGGGGCCATGGCTACACCTTC.

This clone appeared once. The chain links TRBV6-1 to TRBJ1-5; no clear D. The CDR3 spans 14 residues. V lost 2 bases and J 10 bases, leaving 15 bases between the germline ends. CDR1 is MNHNS and CDR2 is SASEGT in the germline V gene. The CDR3 DNA reads as TGTGCCAGCAGTGAATTTGCAGGCGATCGCCCCCAGCATTTT. Its protein product is CASSEFAGDRPQHF.

The chain is built from TRBV9 and TRBJ1-3; D gene uncertain. Trimming shortened V by 0 bases and J by 0 bases, and 4 bases separated the two germline ends. Germline CDR1 reads SGDLS; CDR2 reads YYNGEE. The CDR3 has 14 amino acids. This chain's CDR3 is CASSVAISGNTIYF. The CDR3, as DNA: TGTGCCAGCAGCGTAGCTATCTCTGGAAACACCATATATTTT.

This clone came up once. CDR3 nucleotides: TGCGCCAGCAGCTTGTTGCCGGAGAGCTCCTACAATGAGCAGTTCTTC. Residues: CASSLLPESSYNEQFF. The V and J genes are TRBV5-1 and TRBJ2-1; no clear D gene. The germline V gene encodes CDR1 SGHRS and CDR2 YFSETQ. The CDR3 totals 16 residues. Trimming stripped 1 base from V and 0 bases from J, with 11 bases between. Together with reference TRBV5-1 and TRBJ2-1, the CDR3 gives the full variable domain: KAGVTQTPRYLIKTRGQQVTLSCSPISGHRSVSWYQQTPGQGLQFLFEYFSETQRNKGNFPGRFSGRQFSNSRSEMNVSTLELGDSALYLCASSLLPESSYNEQFFGPGTRLTVL.

The V and J genes are TRBV27 and TRBJ2-4, with no clear D. Germline assignment: CDR1 MNHEY and CDR2 SMNVEV (reference sequence). The CDR3 runs 17 residues. V was trimmed by 2 bases and J by 2 bases, leaving 16 bases between them. The CDR3 is CASSLGLPGETKNIQYF. CDR3 bases: TGTGCCAGCAGTTTAGGTCTGCCAGGTGAGACCAAAAACATTCAGTACTTC.

V is TRBV27 and J is TRBJ2-7; tentatively, D is TRBD1 or TRBD2 (5 bases each). CDR1 and CDR2 (germline): MNHEY, SMNVEV (reference sequence). The CDR3 has 14 residues. V was shortened by 7 bases and J by 2 bases, with 15 bases between the two germline ends. The CDR3 loop is CASKFSGTAYEQYF. CDR3 coding DNA: TGTGCCAGCAAGTTTAGTGGGACCGCCTACGAGCAGTACTTC.